One sample yielded the 8 T cell receptor beta chains listed below, sequenced in a study of OX40 agonist ivuxolimab in advanced cancers. Library preparation employed the immunoSEQ multiplex PCR assay. TCRdb re-hosts the immuneACCESS table, in-frame sequences only. Its copies lack some clones; in the studies checked, an unresolved V gene accounts for under half of them, and the cause for the rest is not known. In this sample the table shows about 79,000 clones, around 90% of which occur a single time. Jointly, the top ten make up around 4.3% of the sample. Sample: CD4+ or CD8+ T cells sorted from blood, taken in a trial of the OX40 agonist ivuxolimab. All receptors derive from an adult with an advanced solid tumor such as melanoma, head and neck, liver or kidney cancer.

J is TRBJ2-5 and V is TRBV14, with D uncertain. The germline V gene has CDR1 SGHDN and CDR2 FVKESK. V was trimmed by 2 bases and J by 4 bases, leaving 11 bases between them. This CDR3 region has 14 residues. CDR3 DNA: TGTGCCAGCAGCCAACGGCTAGTGGCAGAGACCCAGTACTTC. It encodes CASSQRLVAETQYF.

The chain has TRBV10-1 and TRBJ2-7; 9 nucleotides line up with TRBD1. The CDR3 totals 14 residues. Trimming at V came to 9 bases and at J to 3 bases, leaving 9 bases not matched to a gene. In germline, CDR1 is WNHNN, CDR2 SYGVQD (reference sequence). CDR3 loop: CARGQGTISYEQYF. The CDR3 coding sequence is TGCGCCAGAGGACAGGGGACAATTAGCTACGAGCAGTACTTC.

The gene calls are TRBV6-5 and TRBJ2-2, with D possibly matching TRBD1 (5 bases). Germline lookup yields CDR1 MNHEY and CDR2 SVGAGI. The CDR3 sequence is 12 residues long. Between the trimmed V and J ends, which lost 5 bases and 5 bases, there was a span of 6 bases. CDR3 region: CASSPGTGELFF. As DNA, the CDR3 is TGTGCCAGCAGTCCAGGGACCGGGGAGCTGTTTTTT.

The chain has TRBV27 and TRBJ2-7, with a possible D match to TRBD2 (6 bases). CDR1 and CDR2 from the germline V gene are MNHEY and SMNVEV (reference sequence). The CDR3 sequence is 16 residues long. V was trimmed by 3 bases and J by 2 bases, leaving 17 bases between them. The CDR3 coding sequence is TGTGCCAGCAGTTTTTTTGGCGGGACTGATACCTACGAGCAGTACTTC. Translated, it gives CASSFFGGTDTYEQYF.

CDR3 in amino acids: CASDEGNQETQYF. Written as DNA, the CDR3 is TGCGCCAGCGATGAGGGAAACCAAGAGACCCAGTACTTC. V gene TRBV5-1 combines with J gene TRBJ2-5; D may be TRBD2 (5 bases). This CDR3 comprises 13 residues. Germline values: CDR1 SGHRS, CDR2 YFSETQ. Trimming pared 7 bases from V and 0 bases from J, leaving 10 bases between.

This clone came up a few times. This chain uses TRBV11-2 with TRBJ1-1; TRBD1 is a possible D gene (5 bases). Germline V gene lookup returns CDR1 SGHAT and CDR2 FQNNGV. Trimming pared 0 bases from V and 3 bases from J, leaving 11 bases between. The CDR3 consists of 15 residues. CDR3 residues: CASSLERGVDTEAFF. The CDR3 region has the DNA TGTGCCAGCAGCTTAGAGCGAGGGGTGGACACTGAAGCTTTCTTT.

The V call is TRBV28, the J call TRBJ2-5; 7 bases are shared with TRBD2. There are 15 residues in the CDR3. The junction had 11 bases not matched to a gene; V was cut back by 3 bases and J by 7 bases. Germline CDR1 reads MDHEN; CDR2 reads SYDVKM. The CDR3 here is CASSFMTLGRRTQYF. CDR3 in DNA: TGTGCCAGCAGTTTCATGACGCTCGGGAGGAGGACCCAGTACTTC.

Remarks on this clone: Other DNA sequences from this sample encode an identical CDR3 as well. V and J are TRBV7-8 and TRBJ2-7, with 11 bases lining up with TRBD2. V lost 2 bases and J lost 4; bases outside the gene matches: 1. CDR3 length: 14 residues. Germline CDR1 reads SGHVS; CDR2 reads FQNEAQ. The CDR3 coding sequence is TGTGCCAGCAGCTTAACTAGCGGGAGTTACGAGCAGTACTTC. It yields the protein CASSLTSGSYEQYF.